This TCR beta chain was sequenced in a study of neurological immune-mediated disorders. This clonotype was detected ten times or more. What it recognizes is unknown. TCRdb processed the 5' RACE reads anew with MiXCR; each CDR3 protein has one entry. The data show approximately 50,000 distinct CDR3 sequences, more than 3.5% seen once. The CDR3 is made up of 13 amino acids. V was trimmed by 2 bases and J by 3 bases, leaving 8 bases between them. The germline V gene has CDR1 SEHNR and CDR2 FQNEAQ (reference sequence). The study's findings and limits: Phylogenetic analysis grouped 18 of 34 multiple sclerosis patients' repertoires together, suggesting a possible repertoire signature. In HTLV-1-associated myelopathy, TCR clonal expansion was greatest, and in multiple sclerosis it was least, below healthy controls.

Unsorted libraries were prepared from 2 million PBMCs held at -80 C. What was sequenced was PBMCs. This sequence joins TRBV7-9 and TRBJ2-7; D is unresolved. The receptor was derived from a man aged 55-75 years with multiple sclerosis. In DNA form, the CDR3 reads TGTGCCAGCAGCTTAAGGCCGGACTACGAGCAGTACTTC. Amino acid sequence: CASSLRPDYEQYF.